Included here is one TCR beta chain sequence, with context. The data were obtained in a study of T cell changes during pregnancy in multiple sclerosis. TCRdb's copy holds only in-frame clones and misses some; the assay was immunoSEQ multiplex PCR. The top ten hold approximately 5.5% of the sample, which has roughly 47,000 clones, 90% to 95% seen once. The length of the CDR3 is 16 residues. Trimming removed 5 bases from V and 4 bases from J; junction bases left unmatched: 5. Germline CDR1 SEHNR, CDR2 FQNEAQ (reference sequence). Here the sequenced sample was CD8+ T cells from peripheral blood mononuclear cells, taken before pregnancy. This TCR was recovered from a female donor with multiple sclerosis, enrolled in a pregnancy study. The chain uses TRBV7-9 and TRBJ2-3, with 14 bases aligning to TRBD2. The CDR3 DNA follows: TGTGCCAGCAGCCCCGGGACTAGCGGGAGCGCAGATACGCAGTATTTT. It is translated as CASSPGTSGSADTQYF.